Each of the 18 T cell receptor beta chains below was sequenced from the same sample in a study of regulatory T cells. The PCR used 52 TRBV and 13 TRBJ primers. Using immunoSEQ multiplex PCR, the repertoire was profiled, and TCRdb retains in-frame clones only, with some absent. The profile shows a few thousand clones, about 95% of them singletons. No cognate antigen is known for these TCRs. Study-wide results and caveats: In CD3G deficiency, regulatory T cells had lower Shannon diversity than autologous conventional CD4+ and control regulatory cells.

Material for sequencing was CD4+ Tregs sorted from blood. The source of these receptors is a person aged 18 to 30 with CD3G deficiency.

The CDR3: CAWRRGKWTEAFF. The CDR3 nucleotides are TGTGCCTGGAGAAGAGGGAAGTGGACTGAAGCTTTCTTT. The V call is TRBV30, the J call TRBJ1-1; no firm D call. V dropped 3 bases and J dropped 5 bases, with 13 bases sitting between them. The germline V gene has CDR1 GTSNPN and CDR2 SVGIG (reference sequence). This CDR3 contains 13 residues.

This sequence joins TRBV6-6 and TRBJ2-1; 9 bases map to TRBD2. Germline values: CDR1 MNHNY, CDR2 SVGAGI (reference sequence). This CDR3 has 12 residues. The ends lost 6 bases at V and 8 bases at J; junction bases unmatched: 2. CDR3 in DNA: TGTGCCAGCAGCAGGACTAGCGATGAGCAGTTCTTC. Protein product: CASSRTSDEQFF.

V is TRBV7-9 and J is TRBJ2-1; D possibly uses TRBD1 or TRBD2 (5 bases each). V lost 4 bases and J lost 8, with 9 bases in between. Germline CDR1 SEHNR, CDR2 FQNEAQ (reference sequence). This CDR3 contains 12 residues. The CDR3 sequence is CASSSRDDEQFF. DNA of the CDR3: TGTGCCAGCAGCTCCCGGGACGATGAGCAGTTCTTC.

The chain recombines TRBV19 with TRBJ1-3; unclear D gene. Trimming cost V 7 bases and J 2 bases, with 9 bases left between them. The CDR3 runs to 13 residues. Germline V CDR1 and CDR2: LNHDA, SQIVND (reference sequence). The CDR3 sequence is CASTPSAGNTIYF. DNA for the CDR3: TGTGCCAGTACACCCTCAGCTGGAAACACCATATATTTT. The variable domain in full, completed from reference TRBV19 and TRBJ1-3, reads DGGITQSPKYLFRKEGQNVTLSCEQNLNHDAMYWYRQDPGQGLRLIYYSQIVNDFQKGDIAEGYSVSREKKESFPLTVTSAQKNPTAFYLCASTPSAGNTIYFGEGSWLTVV.

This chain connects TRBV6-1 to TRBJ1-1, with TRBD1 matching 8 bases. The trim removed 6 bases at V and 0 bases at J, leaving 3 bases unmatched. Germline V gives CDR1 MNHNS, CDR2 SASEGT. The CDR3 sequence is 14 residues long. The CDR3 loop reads CASSLGQVNTEAFF. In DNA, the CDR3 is TGTGCCAGCAGCCTGGGACAGGTGAACACTGAAGCTTTCTTT.

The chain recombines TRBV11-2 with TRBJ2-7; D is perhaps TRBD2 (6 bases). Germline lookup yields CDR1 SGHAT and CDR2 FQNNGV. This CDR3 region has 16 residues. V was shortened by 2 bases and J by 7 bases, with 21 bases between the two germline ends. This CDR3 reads CASSLKRFGAAGEQYF. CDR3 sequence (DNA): TGTGCCAGCAGCTTAAAGAGGTTCGGGGCGGCGGGAGAGCAGTACTTC.

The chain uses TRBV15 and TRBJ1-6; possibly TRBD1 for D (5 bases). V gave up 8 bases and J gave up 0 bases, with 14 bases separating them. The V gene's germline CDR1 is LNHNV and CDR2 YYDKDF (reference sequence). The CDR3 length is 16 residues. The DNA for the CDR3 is TGTGCCACCTTAGGGGCGCCGAGCTCCTATAATTCACCCCTCCACTTT. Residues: CATLGAPSSYNSPLHF. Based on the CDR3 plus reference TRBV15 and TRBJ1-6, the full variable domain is DAMVIQNPRYQVTQFGKPVTLSCSQTLNHNVMYWYQQKSSQAPKLLFHYYDKDFNNEADTPDNFQSRRPNTSFCFLDIRSPGLGDTAMYLCATLGAPSSYNSPLHFGNGTRLTVT.

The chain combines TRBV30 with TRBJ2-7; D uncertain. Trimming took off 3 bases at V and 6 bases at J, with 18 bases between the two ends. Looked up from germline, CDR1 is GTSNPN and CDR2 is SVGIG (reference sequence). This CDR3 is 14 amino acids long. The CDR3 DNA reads TGTGCCTGGAGCGATGACCGAGACAAAATCGAGCAGTACTTC. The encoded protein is CAWSDDRDKIEQYF.

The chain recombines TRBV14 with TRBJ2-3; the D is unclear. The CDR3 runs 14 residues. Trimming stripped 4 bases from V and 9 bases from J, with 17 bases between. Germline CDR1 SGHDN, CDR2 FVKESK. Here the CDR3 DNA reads TGTGCCAGCAGCCCCTACGGAAAGGTAGACACGCAGTATTTT. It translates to CASSPYGKVDTQYF.

CDR3 amino acids: CSARGPDEQFF. In nucleotides, the CDR3 is TGCAGTGCTAGAGGTCCTGACGAGCAGTTCTTC. The chain employs TRBV20-1 and TRBJ2-1; D unresolved. This CDR3 has 11 residues. The germline V gene has CDR1 DFQATT and CDR2 SNEGSKA (reference sequence). Between the trimmed V and J ends, which lost 1 base and 10 bases, there was a span of 8 bases.

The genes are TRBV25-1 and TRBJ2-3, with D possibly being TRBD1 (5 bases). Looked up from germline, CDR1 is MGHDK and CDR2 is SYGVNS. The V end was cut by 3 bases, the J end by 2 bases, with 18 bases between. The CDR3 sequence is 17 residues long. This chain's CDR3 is CASSDINRPASTDTQYF. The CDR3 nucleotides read TGTGCCAGCAGTGACATAAACAGGCCGGCCTCCACAGATACGCAGTATTTT.

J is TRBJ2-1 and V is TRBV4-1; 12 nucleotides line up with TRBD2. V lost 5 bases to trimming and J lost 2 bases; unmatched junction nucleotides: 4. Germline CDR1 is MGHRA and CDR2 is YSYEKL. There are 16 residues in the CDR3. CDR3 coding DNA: TGCGCCAGCAGCGAACTAGCGGGGGGTCCCTACAATGAGCAGTTCTTC. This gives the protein CASSELAGGPYNEQFF.

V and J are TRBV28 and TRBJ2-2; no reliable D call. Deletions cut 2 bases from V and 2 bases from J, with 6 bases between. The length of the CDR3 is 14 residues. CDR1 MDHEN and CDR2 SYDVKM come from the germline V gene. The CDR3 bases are TGTGCCAGCAGTTTACAGGCCAACACCGGGGAGCTGTTTTTT. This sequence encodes CASSLQANTGELFF.

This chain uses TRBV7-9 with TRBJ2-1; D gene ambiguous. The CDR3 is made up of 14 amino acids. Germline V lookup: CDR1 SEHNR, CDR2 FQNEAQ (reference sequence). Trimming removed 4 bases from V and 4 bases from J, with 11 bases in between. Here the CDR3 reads CASSSRTDYNEQFF. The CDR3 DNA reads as TGTGCCAGCAGCTCGCGGACGGATTACAATGAGCAGTTCTTC.

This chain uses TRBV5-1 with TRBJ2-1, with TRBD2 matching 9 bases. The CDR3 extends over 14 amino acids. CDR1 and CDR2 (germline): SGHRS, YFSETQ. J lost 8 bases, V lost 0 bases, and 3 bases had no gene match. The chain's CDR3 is CASSLVSGGHEQFF. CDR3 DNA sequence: TGCGCCAGCAGCTTGGTTAGCGGGGGACATGAGCAGTTCTTC.

The chain's CDR3 is CASRPGRSDPGANVLTF. The CDR3 DNA reads as TGTGCCAGTAGGCCTGGCAGGTCTGACCCTGGGGCCAACGTCCTGACTTTC. The rearrangement joins TRBV19 to TRBJ2-6; D is ambiguous. V was clipped by 6 bases and J by 2 bases, with 17 bases between them. The CDR3 totals 17 residues. Germline CDR1 LNHDA, CDR2 SQIVND (reference sequence).

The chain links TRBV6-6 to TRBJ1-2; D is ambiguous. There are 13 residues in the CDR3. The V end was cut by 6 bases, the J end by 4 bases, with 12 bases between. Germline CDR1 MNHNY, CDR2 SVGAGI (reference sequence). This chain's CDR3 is CASSPLGSYGYTF. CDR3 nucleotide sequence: TGTGCCAGCAGCCCCCTGGGGAGCTATGGCTACACCTTC.

In DNA form, the CDR3 reads TGTGCCAGCAGAATTCGGGACAGTAGTTTCTATGGCTACACCTTC. Encoded protein: CASRIRDSSFYGYTF. The gene calls are TRBV6-1 and TRBJ1-2, with 7 bases fitting TRBD1. This CDR3 contains 15 residues. Germline CDR1 MNHNS, CDR2 SASEGT. With 6 bases clipped from V and 4 bases from J, the junction kept 11 bases outside the gene matches.